What follows are 6 T cell receptor beta chains derived from one specimen sequenced in a study of shared clonotypes between healthy human individuals. Here immunoSEQ multiplex PCR was the method, and the copy in TCRdb shows in-frame clones only, minus some. The sample carries about 600,000 clones, around 97% recorded once. The sample consisted of naive CD4+ T cells sorted from blood. Subset of the sample: CD45RA+ positively selected. These receptor sequences come from a woman aged 25 to 39 in good health.

J is TRBJ2-3 and V is TRBV2, with a tentative D call TRBD2 (5 bases). V was clipped by 1 base and J by 3 bases, with 11 bases between them. Germline-derived CDR1 and CDR2 are SNHLY and FYNNEI. The CDR3 has 15 amino acids. The CDR3 protein is CASSEEEVRTDTQYF. Here the CDR3 DNA reads TGTGCCAGCAGTGAAGAGGAGGTCCGTACAGATACGCAGTATTTT.

The V and J genes are TRBV6-1 and TRBJ1-4; D possibly corresponds to TRBD1 (5 bases). The CDR3 loop spans 13 amino acids. Trimming left V 8 bases short and J 6 bases short, with 13 bases between. CDR1 MNHNS and CDR2 SASEGT come from the germline V gene. Here the CDR3 reads CASRTDSYEKLFF. As DNA, the CDR3 is TGTGCCAGCCGCACCGACAGTTATGAAAAACTGTTTTTT.

The chain combines TRBV11-3 with TRBJ1-5, with D perhaps matching TRBD1 (5 bases). Deletions cut 11 bases from V and 2 bases from J, with 16 bases between. The CDR3 is made up of 14 amino acids. The germline gives CDR1 SGHNT, CDR2 YENEEA. The CDR3 region is CAVLLLGGNQPQHF. The CDR3 nucleotides read TGTGCCGTCCTGTTGTTGGGGGGCAATCAGCCCCAGCATTTT.

V usage is TRBV11-2 and J usage is TRBJ2-3; D possibly uses TRBD1 or TRBD2 (5 bases each). The V gene's germline CDR1 is SGHAT and CDR2 FQNNGV. The CDR3 covers 18 residues. V gave up 6 bases and J gave up 0 bases, with 22 bases separating them. The CDR3 DNA follows: TGTGCCAGCAGGCCATCACCGGGGAAGGGGTTTAGCACAGATACGCAGTATTTT. Translating it yields CASRPSPGKGFSTDTQYF.

V gene TRBV7-8 combines with J gene TRBJ1-5; D uncertain. V lost 2 bases to trimming and J lost 3 bases, with 14 bases between them. This CDR3 is built from 16 residues. CDR1 and CDR2 (germline): SGHVS, FQNEAQ. CDR3 region: CASSLFVRSSNQPQHF. Here the CDR3 DNA reads TGTGCCAGCAGCTTATTTGTCCGATCCTCCAATCAGCCCCAGCATTTT.

The chain has TRBV27 and TRBJ2-7; tentatively, D is TRBD2 (5 bases). V dropped 5 bases and J dropped 0 bases, with 8 bases sitting between them. The CDR3 is 13 amino acids. CDR1 is MNHEY, CDR2 SMNVEV, per germline (reference sequence). The CDR3 loop is CASSTGVSYEQYF. In DNA form, the CDR3 reads TGTGCCAGCAGTACCGGGGTCTCCTACGAGCAGTACTTC.